What follows describes a single T cell receptor beta chain. This CDR3 region has 16 residues. CDR1 and CDR2 (germline): KGHSH, LQKENI. The trim removed 0 bases at V and 5 bases at J, leaving 3 bases unmatched. TCRdb's table, derived via immunoSEQ multiplex PCR, lists solely in-frame clones and lacks some. This table has about 160,000 clones, 80% to 95% appearing once. The data were obtained in a study of blood T cell repertoires in COVID-19. Seattle-derived patients entered the study during active infection and were followed longitudinally. The sequenced material came from peripheral blood. The source of this sequence is a man aged 25 to 40 with COVID-19, enrolled during active disease. The rearrangement joins TRBV18 to TRBJ2-2; 10 bases match TRBD1. CDR3 nucleotide sequence: TGTGCCAGCTCACCACCGGGACAGGGGTCGACCGGGGAGCTGTTTTTT. It codes for CASSPPGQGSTGELFF.